Below are 11 T cell receptor beta chains sequenced from a single sample in a study of T cell responses to AZD1222 COVID-19 vaccine. TCRdb's table, derived via immunoSEQ multiplex PCR, lists solely in-frame clones and lacks some. The sample has about 160,000 clones; 90% are singletons. The source was peripheral blood, collected on day 0 of AZD1222 vaccination. The receptors shown here come from an adult in good health.

The chain uses TRBV4-1 and TRBJ1-3; D may be TRBD1 (6 bases). V shed 1 base and J shed 4 bases, with 11 bases lying between them. Germline V gives CDR1 MGHRA, CDR2 YSYEKL. CDR3 length: 15 residues. CDR3 protein: CASSQGDIVGNTIYF. In DNA, the CDR3 is TGCGCCAGCAGCCAAGGGGACATCGTCGGAAACACCATATATTTT.

J is TRBJ1-2 and V is TRBV2; 8 bases map to TRBD1. Per germline, CDR1 SNHLY and CDR2 FYNNEI. The CDR3 totals 13 residues. V lost 6 bases, J lost 5 bases, and 5 bases stayed unmatched. CDR3 protein: CASRLQGVYGYTF. The CDR3 DNA follows: TGTGCCAGCAGACTACAGGGGGTATATGGCTACACCTTC.

The chain employs TRBV25-1 and TRBJ2-7; TRBD1 might be the D (5 bases). Germline CDR1 reads MGHDK; CDR2 reads SYGVNS. The CDR3 covers 17 residues. The ends were cut back, 1 base at V and 4 bases at J, with 20 bases in the middle. The CDR3 here is CASSESDTLHCNYEQYF. The CDR3 DNA reads as TGTGCCAGCAGTGAATCGGACACCCTCCATTGCAATTACGAGCAGTACTTC.

The V call is TRBV7-9, the J call TRBJ1-3; 9 positions agree with TRBD1. V shed 3 bases and J 2 bases; nucleotides not matched to a gene: 5. The CDR3 has 16 residues. Germline V gene data show CDR1 as SEHNR and CDR2 as FQNEAQ (reference sequence). The CDR3 DNA reads TGTGCCAGCAGCTTTCCGGGACAGGGAGCTGGAAACACCATATATTTT. Protein: CASSFPGQGAGNTIYF.

The chain joins TRBV5-1 to TRBJ1-6; TRBD1 matches at 10 bases. Germline-derived CDR1 and CDR2 are SGHRS and YFSETQ. V was pared by 2 bases and J by 9 bases, with 11 bases of the junction left unmatched. The CDR3 has 17 residues. The CDR3 nucleotides are TGCGCCAGCAGCTTATATCCCGGGACAGGGGAAGGTTCACCCCTCCACTTT. It encodes CASSLYPGTGEGSPLHF. The variable domain in full, with the rest retrieved from reference TRBV5-1 and TRBJ1-6, is KAGVTQTPRYLIKTRGQQVTLSCSPISGHRSVSWYQQTPGQGLQFLFEYFSETQRNKGNFPGRFSGRQFSNSRSEMNVSTLELGDSALYLCASSLYPGTGEGSPLHFGNGTRLTVT.

Note on this clone: This sample includes further DNA sequences coding for the same CDR3. This chain joins TRBV11-2 and TRBJ1-1, with D hard to call. Germline CDR1 SGHAT, CDR2 FQNNGV. This CDR3 is built from 13 residues. V shed 1 base and J shed 1 base, with 4 bases lying between them. The CDR3 region is CASSLVSNTEAFF. CDR3 nucleotide sequence: TGTGCCAGCAGCTTAGTGTCGAACACTGAAGCTTTCTTT.

The chain combines TRBV12-3 or TRBV12-4 with TRBJ1-2; D not certain. Trimming left V 1 base short and J 4 bases short, with 4 bases between. This CDR3 is 12 amino acids long. The CDR3 is CASSLDPYGYTF. The CDR3 DNA is TGTGCCAGCAGTTTAGATCCCTATGGCTACACCTTC.

This sequence joins TRBV6-1 and TRBJ1-1; a weak D match, TRBD1 (6 bases). CDR1 and CDR2 (germline): MNHNS, SASEGT. Trimming took 0 bases from V and 3 from J, leaving 11 bases between them. This CDR3 comprises 15 residues. The DNA of the CDR3 is TGTGCCAGCAGTGAAGCGTCCGCAGGGGACACTGAAGCTTTCTTT. It encodes CASSEASAGDTEAFF.

The rearrangement joins TRBV4-1 to TRBJ2-7; 8 nucleotides align to TRBD2. Germline CDR1 and CDR2: MGHRA and YSYEKL. Losses at the gene ends were 1 base for V and 5 bases for J; bases not matched to a gene: 13. The CDR3 consists of 17 residues. In DNA form, the CDR3 reads TGCGCCAGCAGCCAAGGCTGGGCGGGGGGAAATTTGGACGAGCAGTACTTC. This encodes CASSQGWAGGNLDEQYF.

V usage is TRBV7-2 and J usage is TRBJ1-2; D is undetermined. Looked up from germline, CDR1 is SGHTA and CDR2 is FQGNSA. The CDR3 runs 13 residues. The V and J ends lost 5 bases and 2 bases respectively, with 9 bases between them. For the CDR3, the DNA is TGTGCCAGCAGCCCACGGCTAAACTATGGCTACACCTTC. Protein sequence: CASSPRLNYGYTF.

The rearrangement joins TRBV13 to TRBJ1-6; D unresolved. Trimming took off 3 bases at V and 3 bases at J, with 9 bases between the two ends. In germline, CDR1 is PRHDT, CDR2 FYEKMQ (reference sequence). The CDR3 length is 15 residues. The CDR3 sequence: CASSFTSHYNSPLHF. CDR3 DNA sequence: TGTGCCAGCAGCTTTACTTCGCACTATAATTCACCCCTCCACTTT.